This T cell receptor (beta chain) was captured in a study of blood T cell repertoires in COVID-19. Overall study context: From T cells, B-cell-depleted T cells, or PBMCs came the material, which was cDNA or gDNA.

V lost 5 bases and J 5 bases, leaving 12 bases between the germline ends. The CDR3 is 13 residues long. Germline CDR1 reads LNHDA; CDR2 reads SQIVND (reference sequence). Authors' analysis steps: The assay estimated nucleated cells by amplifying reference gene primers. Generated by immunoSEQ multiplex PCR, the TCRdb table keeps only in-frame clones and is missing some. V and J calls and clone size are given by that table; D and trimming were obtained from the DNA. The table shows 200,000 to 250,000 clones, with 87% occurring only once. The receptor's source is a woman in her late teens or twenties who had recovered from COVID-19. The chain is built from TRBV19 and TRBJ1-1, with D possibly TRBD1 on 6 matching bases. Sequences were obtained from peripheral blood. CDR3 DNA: TGTGCCAGTAGTGGGTCCAGGGGTACTGAAGCTTTCTTT. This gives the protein CASSGSRGTEAFF.